The next 17 T cell receptor beta chains were all read from a single sample in a study of blood T cells in healthy people across ages. Using a J-beta primer mix together with a sample-barcoded 5' primer, a second PCR was run for about 7 to 12 cycles. Via MiXCR, TCRdb re-called the 5' RACE reads, giving one row per CDR3 protein. The top ten hold 6.5% to 8.5% of the sample, which has about 1.4 million distinct CDR3 sequences, 59% seen once. The specimen was blood. These receptors all stem from a young man in good health.

Only a few counts were recorded for this clonotype. This chain links TRBV20-1 with TRBJ2-7; tentative D call: TRBD2 (6 bases). CDR3 length: 12 amino acids. The V gene's germline CDR1 is DFQATT and CDR2 SNEGSKA (reference sequence). The V end was cut by 0 bases, the J end by 6 bases, with 9 bases between. The CDR3 DNA is TGCAGTGCTAGAGATTGGAGGGGCGAGCAGTACTTC. Translation: CSARDWRGEQYF.

This clonotype has a handful of counts. The rearrangement joins TRBV27 to TRBJ2-7; 7 bases are shared with TRBD1. V dropped 4 bases and J dropped 3; count of bases not matched to a gene: 9. The CDR3 has 15 residues. The germline V gene encodes CDR1 MNHEY and CDR2 SMNVEV (reference sequence). The CDR3 loop is CASSSFRDSNYEQYF. The CDR3 DNA reads TGTGCCAGCAGTTCTTTCCGGGACAGCAACTACGAGCAGTACTTC.

This clonotype has more than one count but fewer than ten. The rearrangement links TRBV9 to TRBJ2-1; 7 bases match TRBD2. The V gene end was trimmed by 2 bases and the J gene end by 2 bases; junction bases not matched to a gene: 4. The CDR3 spans 15 residues. Germline assignment: CDR1 SGDLS and CDR2 YYNGEE. The CDR3 spells CASSVASGAYNEQFF. The CDR3 DNA sequence: TGTGCCAGCAGCGTGGCGAGCGGGGCCTACAATGAGCAGTTCTTC. The whole variable domain, remainder taken from reference TRBV9 and TRBJ2-1, is DSGVTQTPKHLITATGQRVTLRCSPRSGDLSVYWYQQSLDQGLQFLIQYYNGEERAKGNILERFSAQQFPDLHSELNLSSLELGDSALYFCASSVASGAYNEQFFGPGTRLTVL.

The chain has TRBV4-3 and TRBJ2-1; D is perhaps TRBD1 (5 bases). V lost 4 bases and J 15 bases, leaving 19 bases between the germline ends. Germline CDR1 reads LGHNA; CDR2 reads YSLEER. CDR3 length: 13 residues. CDR3 bases: TGCGCCAGCAGCCGCGACAGCAGCGATTTTAGGTTCTTC. It translates to CASSRDSSDFRFF.

Concerning this clonotype itself: At one end the junction does not follow the germline gene, possibly because of a read error. V gene TRBV20-1 combines with J gene TRBJ2-1; TRBD2 agrees at 8 bases. The CDR3 sequence is 15 residues long. Germline V CDR1 and CDR2: DFQATT, SNEGSKA (reference sequence). CDR3 sequence reads: CSASKSGSSYNKQFF. CDR3 nucleotides: TGCAGTGCTAGCAAAAGCGGGAGCTCCTACAATAAGCAGTTCTTC.

The chain carries TRBV4-1 and TRBJ1-4; D remains ambiguous. CDR3 length: 13 residues. Looked up from germline, CDR1 is MGHRA and CDR2 is YSYEKL. Trimming stripped 1 base from V and 10 bases from J, with 10 bases between. The CDR3 loop reads CASSQGTRAKLFF. For the CDR3, the DNA is TGCGCCAGCAGCCAAGGGACTCGCGCAAAACTGTTTTTT.

V gene TRBV29-1 combines with J gene TRBJ2-3, with TRBD2 matching 9 bases. The CDR3 consists of 15 residues. Germline V gene sequence: CDR1 SQVTM, CDR2 ANQGSEA. The J segment lost 1 base and the V segment lost 7 bases, leaving 9 bases of the junction unmatched. The DNA for the CDR3 is TGCAGCGCCGCGACTAGCGGATTGCGCACAGATACGCAGTATTTT. This codes for CSAATSGLRTDTQYF.

CDR3 region: CASSVGSREETQYF. CDR3 sequence (DNA): TGTGCCAGCAGCGTAGGGAGTAGGGAAGAGACCCAGTACTTC. The chain couples TRBV9 to TRBJ2-7; D is undetermined. The end of the DNA is better explained by TRBJ2-5, so the J call may be wrong. Looked up from germline, CDR1 is SGDLS and CDR2 is YYNGEE. This CDR3 spans 14 amino acids.

This clonotype has a handful of counts. The chain carries TRBV27 and TRBJ2-1; D might be TRBD2 (5 bases). V was pared by 2 bases and J by 8 bases, with 10 bases between. The CDR3 loop spans 13 amino acids. Germline values: CDR1 MNHEY, CDR2 SMNVEV (reference sequence). The CDR3: CASSLIGVHEQFF. CDR3 DNA: TGTGCCAGCAGTTTAATCGGGGTCCATGAGCAGTTCTTC.

The J gene is TRBJ2-4, the V gene TRBV27, with D possibly called TRBD1 or TRBD2 (5 bases each). With the DNA end fitting TRBJ2-7 better, the J assignment may be wrong. From germline, CDR1 is MNHEY and CDR2 SMNVEV (reference sequence). This CDR3 is built from 14 residues. CDR3 region: CASSLSGGLYEQYF. DNA for the CDR3: TGTGCCAGCAGTTTATCTGGGGGTTTGTACGAGCAGTACTTC.

This clonotype came up a few times. The chain recombines TRBV19 with TRBJ2-1; a possible D gene is TRBD2 (6 bases). This CDR3 is built from 13 residues. CDR1 and CDR2 (germline): LNHDA, SQIVND (reference sequence). V was pared by 4 bases and J by 9 bases, with 13 bases between. The CDR3 protein is CASSSRGSGEQFF. CDR3 nucleotide sequence: TGTGCCAGTAGTAGCCGGGGGTCTGGTGAGCAGTTCTTC. Using reference TRBV19 and TRBJ2-1 for the parts outside the CDR3, the full variable domain is DGGITQSPKYLFRKEGQNVTLSCEQNLNHDAMYWYRQDPGQGLRLIYYSQIVNDFQKGDIAEGYSVSREKKESFPLTVTSAQKNPTAFYLCASSSRGSGEQFFGPGTRLTVL.

This chain links TRBV27 with TRBJ2-3; TRBD2 matches 8 bases. Germline assignment: CDR1 MNHEY and CDR2 SMNVEV (reference sequence). V dropped 2 bases and J dropped 0; count of bases not matched to a gene: 7. The CDR3 is 17 residues long. DNA for the CDR3: TGTGCCAGCAGTTTACGGGGGGGCCCTCCAAGCACAGATACGCAGTATTTT. It encodes CASSLRGGPPSTDTQYF.

The J gene is TRBJ1-1, the V gene TRBV5-4; D possibly corresponds to TRBD1 (5 bases). Trimming took off 0 bases at V and 5 bases at J, with 11 bases between the two ends. The CDR3 has 14 amino acids. Germline assignment: CDR1 SGHNT and CDR2 YYREEE (reference sequence). CDR3 nucleotides: TGTGCCAGCAGCTTGGATCTGTCAGGGACTGAAGCTTTCTTT. Its translation is CASSLDLSGTEAFF.

This chain uses TRBV10-3 with TRBJ1-2; D is possibly TRBD1 (5 bases). Trimming took off 0 bases at V and 8 bases at J, with 16 bases between the two ends. Germline V gene sequence: CDR1 ENHRY, CDR2 SYGVKD. The CDR3 is 15 residues long. The CDR3 sequence: CAISESGTWRDGYTF. Written as DNA, the CDR3 is TGTGCCATCAGTGAGTCAGGAACGTGGAGGGACGGCTACACCTTC.

The genes are TRBV20-1 and TRBJ1-4; D possibly corresponds to TRBD1 (6 bases). V gave up 0 bases and J gave up 8 bases, with 16 bases separating them. This CDR3 has 15 amino acids. Germline V gene sequence: CDR1 DFQATT, CDR2 SNEGSKA (reference sequence). CDR3 residues: CSARDEGTSGEKLFF. The CDR3 DNA follows: TGCAGTGCTAGAGATGAGGGGACATCGGGGGAAAAACTGTTTTTT.

The chain carries TRBV12-3 or TRBV12-4 and TRBJ2-7, with D unclear. V dropped 5 bases and J dropped 0 bases, with 11 bases sitting between them. The CDR3 is made up of 14 amino acids. CDR3 region: CASSRIAYSYEQYF. As DNA, the CDR3 is TGTGCCAGCAGTCGTATAGCTTACTCCTACGAGCAGTACTTC.

The V gene is TRBV25-1, the J gene TRBJ1-2; no reliable D call. CDR1 is MGHDK, CDR2 SYGVNS, per germline. Trimming took off 3 bases at V and 8 bases at J, with 7 bases between the two ends. The CDR3 has 11 amino acids. This chain's CDR3 is CASSDIGGYTF. For the CDR3, the DNA is TGTGCCAGCAGTGATATCGGCGGCTACACCTTC.